These 27 T cell receptor beta chains were all obtained from the same sample, sequenced in a study of early T cells in non-severe SARS-CoV-2 infection. From the 5' RACE reads, TCRdb called clonotypes with MiXCR, one entry per CDR3 protein. The sample lists more than 85,000 distinct CDR3 sequences, roughly 12% occurring once. The sequenced sample was whole blood, obtained at baseline. These TCRs come from an adult who was a healthcare worker with PCR-confirmed SARS-CoV-2 infection or an uninfected control (not recorded which).

The V and J genes are TRBV19 and TRBJ1-5; D possibly corresponds to TRBD1 (5 bases). Germline CDR1 is LNHDA and CDR2 is SQIVND (reference sequence). The CDR3 extends over 14 amino acids. Trimming left V 4 bases short and J 4 bases short, with 11 bases between. Here the CDR3 DNA reads TGTGCCAGTAGTAGGACACAGCTAAATCAGCCCCAGCATTTT. It encodes CASSRTQLNQPQHF.

The genes are TRBV19 and TRBJ2-7; TRBD1 matches 7 bases. V lost 3 bases and J lost 1; bases outside the gene matches: 15. The CDR3 runs 18 residues. Germline V gene sequence: CDR1 LNHDA, CDR2 SQIVND (reference sequence). Written as DNA, the CDR3 is TGTGCCAGTAGTATCAAGGACAGTCGTTCAGGGGGTTCCTACGAGCAGTACTTC. It is translated as CASSIKDSRSGGSYEQYF. Full variable domain (rest looked up from reference TRBV19 and TRBJ2-7): DGGITQSPKYLFRKEGQNVTLSCEQNLNHDAMYWYRQDPGQGLRLIYYSQIVNDFQKGDIAEGYSVSREKKESFPLTVTSAQKNPTAFYLCASSIKDSRSGGSYEQYFGPGTRLTVT.

Many counts were recorded for this clonotype. This chain joins TRBV6-5 and TRBJ2-1, with a tentative D call TRBD2 (6 bases). The CDR3 runs 13 residues. Germline V gives CDR1 MNHEY, CDR2 SVGAGI. The CDR3, as DNA: TGTGGAACCGCCGGGAGCTCCTACAATGAGCAGTTCTTC. Translation: CGTAGSSYNEQFF.

This clonotype has at least ten counts. The V call is TRBV30, the J call TRBJ2-1; TRBD1 matches 7 bases. This CDR3 spans 11 amino acids. The germline gives CDR1 GTSNPN, CDR2 SVGIG (reference sequence). Unmatched junction bases numbered 2, after V lost 4 bases and J lost 8 bases. CDR3 bases: TGTGCCTGGAAGGGGGCAGATGAGCAGTTCTTC. As protein: CAWKGADEQFF.

V and J are TRBV6-5 and TRBJ1-2, with 9 bases aligning to TRBD1. After removal of 5 bases from V and 8 bases from J, the junction contained 6 bases not matched to a gene. The CDR3 extends over 13 amino acids. Germline V lookup: CDR1 MNHEY, CDR2 SVGAGI. DNA for the CDR3: TGTGCCAGCAGTATGGGACAGGGTCCGGGCTACACCTTC. Its translation: CASSMGQGPGYTF.

This clonotype has only a few counts. This chain uses TRBV4-2 with TRBJ2-5; D unclear. In germline, CDR1 is LGHNA, CDR2 YNFKEQ. This CDR3 is 13 amino acids long. V was trimmed by 4 bases and J by 3 bases, leaving 9 bases between them. The CDR3 here is CASSPVGKETQYF. CDR3 DNA sequence: TGTGCCAGCAGCCCTGTGGGGAAAGAGACCCAGTACTTC.

This clonotype has ten or more counts. J is TRBJ1-2 and V is TRBV19; TRBD1 is a possible D gene (6 bases). The CDR3 totals 17 residues. The V end lost 5 bases, the J end lost 4 bases, and 23 bases lay between the germline ends. CDR1 LNHDA and CDR2 SQIVND come from the germline V gene (reference sequence). CDR3 amino acids: CASSPPPGGQGLYGYTF. Here the CDR3 DNA reads TGTGCCAGTAGTCCTCCACCGGGGGGGCAGGGCCTCTATGGCTACACCTTC. The full variable domain, its missing parts supplied by reference TRBV19 and TRBJ1-2, is DGGITQSPKYLFRKEGQNVTLSCEQNLNHDAMYWYRQDPGQGLRLIYYSQIVNDFQKGDIAEGYSVSREKKESFPLTVTSAQKNPTAFYLCASSPPPGGQGLYGYTFGSGTRLTVV.

Only a few counts were recorded for this clonotype. V gene TRBV7-8 combines with J gene TRBJ2-3, with D possibly being TRBD2 (6 bases). CDR1 and CDR2 (germline): SGHVS, FQNEAQ. CDR3 length: 16 residues. Trimming removed 3 bases at V and 0 bases at J, with 13 bases between. CDR3 nucleotide sequence: TGTGCCAGCAGCTTTGACCCGGGGACTAGCACAGATACGCAGTATTTT. Its translation: CASSFDPGTSTDTQYF.

This clonotype has more than one count but fewer than ten. This chain links TRBV7-3 with TRBJ2-5; D unresolved. V was cut by 1 base and J by 5 bases, with 8 bases left in between. The germline V gene has CDR1 SGHTA and CDR2 FQGTGA. The CDR3 is made up of 13 amino acids. CDR3 coding DNA: TGTGCCAGCAGCTTAAGACCCCAGGAGACCCAGTACTTC. It encodes CASSLRPQETQYF.

This clonotype was counted only a few times. The V and J genes are TRBV29-1 and TRBJ1-1; 7 bases match TRBD1. From germline, CDR1 is SQVTM and CDR2 ANQGSEA. Trimming removed 6 bases from V and 1 base from J; junction bases left unmatched: 5. The CDR3 contains 13 residues. CDR3 amino acids: CSVAGTANTEAFF. CDR3 DNA: TGCAGCGTCGCCGGGACAGCGAACACTGAAGCTTTCTTT.

The chain recombines TRBV20-1 with TRBJ2-2; 9 nucleotides agree with TRBD1. Trimming removed 3 bases from V and 5 bases from J; junction bases left unmatched: 1. The CDR3 is made up of 13 amino acids. Germline CDR1 and CDR2: DFQATT and SNEGSKA (reference sequence). The chain's CDR3 is CSARDRGTGELFF. The CDR3 region has the DNA TGCAGTGCTAGGGACAGGGGAACCGGGGAGCTGTTTTTT.

As regards this clonotype: Sequence at one end of the junction differs from germline and may be a read error. The V gene is TRBV7-9, the J gene TRBJ1-5; no firm D call. The germline V gene has CDR1 SEHNR and CDR2 FQNEAQ (reference sequence). This CDR3 region has 9 residues. The CDR3 reads CASTPGQHF. As DNA, the CDR3 is TGTGCCAGCACCCCCGGTCAGCATTTC.

This clonotype has only a few counts. The chain has TRBV6-6 and TRBJ1-1; no clear D. Germline loops: CDR1 MNHNY, CDR2 SVGAGI (reference sequence). V lost 10 bases and J 2 bases, leaving 17 bases between the germline ends. The CDR3 totals 14 residues. The CDR3 region has the DNA TGTGCCACCTTTGGACCAGGCCGAAACACTGAAGCTTTCTTT. Translation gives CATFGPGRNTEAFF.

V is TRBV7-3 and J is TRBJ2-2; TRBD1 agrees at 7 bases. Germline V gives CDR1 SGHTA, CDR2 FQGTGA. V dropped 5 bases and J dropped 1; count of bases not matched to a gene: 7. The CDR3 loop spans 16 amino acids. The CDR3 spells CASSPKGTVNTGELFF. The CDR3 DNA sequence: TGTGCCAGCAGCCCGAAGGGGACAGTGAACACCGGGGAGCTGTTTTTT.

This clonotype has a handful of counts. The rearrangement joins TRBV4-1 to TRBJ2-1; the match to TRBD1 covers 8 bases. From germline, CDR1 is MGHRA and CDR2 YSYEKL. The CDR3 loop spans 15 amino acids. V was pared by 3 bases and J by 9 bases, with 10 bases of the junction left unmatched. The CDR3 DNA reads as TGCGCCAGCAGCCACAACAGGGGGGCGAAAGGTGAGCAGTTCTTC. Translated, it gives CASSHNRGAKGEQFF.

This clonotype was detected only a few times. This chain connects TRBV20-1 to TRBJ2-2, with 9 positions matching TRBD2. Germline CDR1 reads DFQATT; CDR2 reads SNEGSKA (reference sequence). V lost 5 bases, J lost 4 bases, and 5 bases stayed unmatched. The CDR3 sequence is 14 residues long. This chain's CDR3 is CSALKRGATGELFF. The CDR3 DNA is TGCAGTGCTCTCAAGCGGGGGGCCACCGGGGAGCTGTTTTTT.

This chain joins TRBV6-5 and TRBJ2-7, with 10 positions matching TRBD2. Germline loops: CDR1 MNHEY, CDR2 SVGAGI. The length of the CDR3 is 14 residues. Trimming took 2 bases from V and 6 from J; bases not matched to a gene: 4. The DNA of the CDR3 is TGTGCCAGCAGTTACGCGGTAGCGGGAGGCGAGCAGTACTTC. Translation gives CASSYAVAGGEQYF.

This clonotype has a handful of counts. The V and J genes are TRBV6-1 and TRBJ2-6, with a tentative D call TRBD1 (5 bases). The V and J ends lost 6 bases and 0 bases respectively, with 12 bases between them. CDR1 and CDR2 from the germline V gene are MNHNS and SASEGT. The CDR3 consists of 16 residues. CDR3 coding DNA: TGTGCCAGCAGCAACCGACAGCTCTCTGGGGCCAACGTCCTGACTTTC. This codes for CASSNRQLSGANVLTF.

The chain employs TRBV2 and TRBJ2-7, with D possibly TRBD1 on 6 matching bases. CDR3 size: 13 residues. Germline CDR1 reads SNHLY; CDR2 reads FYNNEI. V gave up 4 bases and J gave up 4 bases, with 11 bases separating them. CDR3 region: CASSVYRAYEQYF. The CDR3 region has the DNA TGTGCCAGCAGTGTTTACAGGGCTTACGAGCAGTACTTC.

The chain employs TRBV7-2 and TRBJ2-2, with D possibly being TRBD1 or TRBD2 (6 bases each). Trimming took 2 bases from V and 6 from J, leaving 10 bases between them. This CDR3 has 14 residues. The germline V gene encodes CDR1 SGHTA and CDR2 FQGNSA. The CDR3 spells CASSLYGGPGELFF. The CDR3 region has the DNA TGTGCCAGCAGCTTATACGGGGGCCCCGGGGAGCTGTTTTTT.

The V and J genes are TRBV5-4 and TRBJ2-7; TRBD1 is a possible D gene (5 bases). Looked up from germline, CDR1 is SGHNT and CDR2 is YYREEE (reference sequence). V lost 4 bases and J lost 2, with 13 bases in between. The CDR3 has 14 amino acids. The CDR3 reads CASSTQGNPYEQYF. The CDR3 DNA reads as TGTGCCAGCAGCACTCAGGGTAACCCCTACGAGCAGTACTTC.

The J gene is TRBJ2-3, the V gene TRBV24-1, with no clear D. CDR1 KGHDR and CDR2 SFDVKD come from the germline V gene. Deletions cut 1 base from V and 3 bases from J, with 16 bases between. This CDR3 spans 17 amino acids. CDR3 coding DNA: TGTGCCACCAGTGATTTCCGCCCCGGGCAGCAGACAGATACGCAGTATTTT. It translates to CATSDFRPGQQTDTQYF.

The table lists this clonotype with a few counts. V and J are TRBV6-6 and TRBJ2-3; TRBD2 aligns across 11 bases. CDR3 length: 16 residues. Germline V CDR1 and CDR2: MNHNY, SVGAGI (reference sequence). J lost 5 bases, V lost 7 bases, and 11 bases had no gene match. CDR3 residues: CASINPLAGGLDTQYF. The CDR3 DNA reads as TGTGCCAGCATCAACCCGTTAGCGGGAGGGCTAGATACGCAGTATTTT.

The table lists this clonotype with a few counts. V usage is TRBV9 and J usage is TRBJ1-1, with 8 bases fitting TRBD1. CDR1 and CDR2 from the germline V gene are SGDLS and YYNGEE. Trimming removed 3 bases from V and 0 bases from J; junction bases left unmatched: 10. The CDR3 runs 17 residues. As DNA, the CDR3 is TGTGCCAGCAGCGCCGCTCGGACAGGGATCATGAACACTGAAGCTTTCTTT. Its protein product is CASSAARTGIMNTEAFF.

This clonotype was seen a handful of times. This chain connects TRBV5-4 to TRBJ1-2; D remains unclear. CDR1 and CDR2 from the germline V gene are SGHNT and YYREEE (reference sequence). The length of the CDR3 is 12 residues. V was clipped by 1 base and J by 8 bases, with 9 bases between them. In DNA form, the CDR3 reads TGTGCCAGCAGCTTGTTGGTGGGAGGCTACACCTTC. Translated: CASSLLVGGYTF.

This clonotype has at least ten counts. The V gene is TRBV2, the J gene TRBJ2-4, with no clear D. Germline assignment: CDR1 SNHLY and CDR2 FYNNEI. V was trimmed by 4 bases and J by 0 bases, leaving 10 bases between them. The CDR3 covers 15 residues. This chain's CDR3 is CASSVRWLAKNIQYF. The CDR3 region has the DNA TGTGCCAGCAGTGTCCGATGGTTAGCCAAAAACATTCAGTACTTC. Using reference TRBV2 and TRBJ2-4 for the parts outside the CDR3, the full variable domain is EPEVTQTPSHQVTQMGQEVILRCVPISNHLYFYWYRQILGQKVEFLVSFYNNEISEKSEIFDDQFSVERPDGSNFTLKIRSTKLEDSAMYFCASSVRWLAKNIQYFGAGTRLSVL.

This clonotype was found a few times. This chain joins TRBV4-1 and TRBJ1-1; D uncertain. The germline V gene encodes CDR1 MGHRA and CDR2 YSYEKL. The V end was cut by 0 bases, the J end by 6 bases, with 11 bases between. The CDR3 runs to 14 residues. DNA for the CDR3: TGCGCCAGCAGCCAAGATACCCTCCGGGCTGAAGCTTTCTTT. Its protein product is CASSQDTLRAEAFF.